Listed below are T cell receptor beta chains from one sample, sequenced in a study of beta chain features in type 1 diabetes. Profiling relied on immunoSEQ multiplex PCR, and the TCRdb table lists in-frame clones only, not all of them. The sample shows about 160,000 clones, 7.5% to 8.5% of them seen only once. Source material: central memory CD4+ T cells from blood. The receptors shown here come from a man younger than 35 with type 1 diabetes. Both conserved end residues are part of each CDR3. D genes are given only for firm matches. The size of a clone is reported for some rows only, either as once, few or many, or as a class for expanded clones.

>.|TRBV5-4|.|TRBJ1-2
CASSRAGAGGYTF
TGCGCCAGCAGCCGGGCAGGGGCTGGGGGCTACACCTTC
>TRBD1|TRBV28|.|TRBJ1-2
CASSLGTGAIYGYTF
TGTGCCAGCAGTCTGGGGACAGGGGCTATCTATGGCTACACCTTC
>.|TRBV7-2|few|TRBJ2-7
CASSQRLSSYEQYF
TGTGCCAGCAGCCAACGGTTGAGCTCCTACGAGCAGTACTTC
>.|TRBV18|.|TRBJ2-4
CASSPQAPGAKNIQYF
TGTGCCAGCTCACCACAGGCCCCCGGGGCCAAAAACATTCAGTACTTC
>.|TRBV30|many|TRBJ1-5
CAWSADRTQHF
TGTGCCTGGAGTGCGGACAGAACCCAGCATTTT
>.|TRBV13|.|TRBJ2-3
CASSRTQDTQYF
TGTGCCAGCAGCCGAACACAGGATACGCAGTATTTT
>.|TRBV9|few|TRBJ1-1
CASSVGGRTGTEAFF
TGTGCCAGCAGCGTAGGAGGGCGGACGGGCACTGAAGCTTTCTTT
>TRBD2|TRBV4-1|.|TRBJ2-3
CASSQDPGTSGTQYF
TGCGCCAGCAGCCAAGACCCGGGGACTAGCGGCACGCAGTATTTT
>.|TRBV7-9|many|TRBJ2-5
CASSLELGGGETQYF
TGTGCCAGCAGCCTCGAGCTGGGAGGCGGAGAGACCCAGTACTTC
>.|TRBV29-1|.|TRBJ2-2
CSVEGRQHTGELFF
TGCAGCGTTGAGGGGAGGCAGCACACCGGGGAGCTGTTTTTT
>.|TRBV28|.|TRBJ1-5
CASSPDSNQPQHF
TGTGCCAGCAGTCCCGACAGTAATCAGCCCCAGCATTTT